The 6 T cell receptor beta chains in this list originate from one sample, sequenced in a study of a mutant IDH1 vaccine in newly diagnosed glioma. TCRdb's copy holds only in-frame clones and misses some; the assay was immunoSEQ multiplex PCR. The sample yields 73,000 or so clones, less than 90% seen once. No antigen is known for these receptors. The sample's time point: week 35, safety follow-up. Each dose of the vaccine consisted of 300 ug of mutant IDH1 20-mer peptide, with topical imiquimod. Material: PBMCs, obtained from a glioma patient whose treatment included an IDH1 peptide vaccine. Source of these receptors: a man in his late teens or twenties with glioma.

The chain has TRBV25-1 and TRBJ2-7, with 7 bases matching TRBD2. The J segment lost 7 bases and the V segment lost 9 bases, leaving 6 bases of the junction unmatched. The CDR3 runs to 11 residues. Germline CDR1 is MGHDK and CDR2 is SYGVNS. The DNA for the CDR3 is TGTGCCAGTACGTTGGGGGGGGAGCAGTACTTC. Its protein product is CASTLGGEQYF.

The rearrangement links TRBV7-2 to TRBJ2-7; weak D call: TRBD1 (5 bases). CDR1 and CDR2 from the germline V gene are SGHTA and FQGNSA. V shed 1 base and J shed 3 bases, with 10 bases lying between them. CDR3 length: 14 amino acids. The CDR3 DNA reads TGTGCCAGCAGCTTAGTGGGCAGGGACTACGAGCAGTACTTC. Its protein is CASSLVGRDYEQYF.

As to this clone: Other DNA sequences within the sample encode an identical CDR3. The rearrangement links TRBV30 to TRBJ2-7, with 9 bases aligning to TRBD2. Trimming took 5 bases from V and 0 from J; bases not matched to a gene: 14. CDR3 length: 17 residues. The germline V gene has CDR1 GTSNPN and CDR2 SVGIG (reference sequence). CDR3 in DNA: TGTGCCTGGGCCCGTGGTGGTAGCGGGAGAACCTCCTACGAGCAGTACTTC. Its translation: CAWARGGSGRTSYEQYF.

The chain employs TRBV4-1 and TRBJ2-5; tentatively, D is TRBD1 (6 bases). Germline CDR1 reads MGHRA; CDR2 reads YSYEKL. V was trimmed by 4 bases and J by 2 bases, leaving 14 bases between them. The CDR3 is 15 amino acids. The CDR3 DNA reads as TGCGCCAGCAGCCTAGGGACACCGAAGCAAGAGACCCAGTACTTC. It codes for CASSLGTPKQETQYF.

The J gene is TRBJ1-1, the V gene TRBV25-1; D gene ambiguous. Germline V gives CDR1 MGHDK, CDR2 SYGVNS. This CDR3 spans 14 amino acids. Trimming pared 3 bases from V and 0 bases from J, leaving 8 bases between. The CDR3 is CASSDALMNTEAFF. CDR3 bases: TGTGCCAGCAGTGATGCCCTTATGAACACTGAAGCTTTCTTT.

The genes are TRBV6-1 and TRBJ1-4; no firm D call. The V and J ends lost 5 bases and 7 bases respectively, with 5 bases between them. This CDR3 contains 11 residues. From germline, CDR1 is MNHNS and CDR2 SASEGT. CDR3 in amino acids: CASSLLEKLFF. In DNA form, the CDR3 reads TGTGCCAGCAGTTTGCTTGAAAAACTGTTTTTT.